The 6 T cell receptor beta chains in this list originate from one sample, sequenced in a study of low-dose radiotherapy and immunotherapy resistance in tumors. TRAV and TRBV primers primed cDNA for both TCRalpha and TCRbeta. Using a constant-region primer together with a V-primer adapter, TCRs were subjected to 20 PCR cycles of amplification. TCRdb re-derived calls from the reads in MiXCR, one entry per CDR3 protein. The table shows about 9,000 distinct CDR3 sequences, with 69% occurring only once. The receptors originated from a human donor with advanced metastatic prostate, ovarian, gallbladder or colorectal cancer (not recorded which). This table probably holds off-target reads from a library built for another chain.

CDR3 amino acids: CARGQGTVGEKLFF. The CDR3 nucleotides are TGTGCGCGGGGACAGGGGACAGTCGGTGAAAAACTGTTTTTT. J is TRBJ1-4 and V is TRBV30, with 10 bases that match TRBD1. CDR1 and CDR2 from the germline V gene are GTSNPN and SVGIG (reference sequence). The CDR3 sequence is 14 residues long.

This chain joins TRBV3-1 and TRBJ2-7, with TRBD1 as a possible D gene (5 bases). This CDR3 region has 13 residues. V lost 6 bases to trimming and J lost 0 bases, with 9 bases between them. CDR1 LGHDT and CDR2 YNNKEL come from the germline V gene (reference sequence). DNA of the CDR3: TGTGCCAGCAGTCTCGACAGCTCCTACGAGCAGTACTTC. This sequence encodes CASSLDSSYEQYF.

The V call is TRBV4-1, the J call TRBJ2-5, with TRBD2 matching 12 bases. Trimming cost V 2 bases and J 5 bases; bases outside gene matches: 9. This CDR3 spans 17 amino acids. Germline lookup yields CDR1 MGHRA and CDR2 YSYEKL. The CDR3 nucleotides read TGCGCCAGCAGCCAAACACTAGCGGGGGGCGCGAGGGAGACCCAGTACTTC. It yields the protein CASSQTLAGGARETQYF.

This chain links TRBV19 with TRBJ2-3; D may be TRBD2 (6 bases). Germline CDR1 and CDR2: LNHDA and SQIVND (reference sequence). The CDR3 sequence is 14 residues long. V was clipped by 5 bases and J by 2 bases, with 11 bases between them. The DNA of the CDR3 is TGTGCCAGTAGTCCCGGGAGCCACACAGATACGCAGTATTTT. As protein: CASSPGSHTDTQYF.

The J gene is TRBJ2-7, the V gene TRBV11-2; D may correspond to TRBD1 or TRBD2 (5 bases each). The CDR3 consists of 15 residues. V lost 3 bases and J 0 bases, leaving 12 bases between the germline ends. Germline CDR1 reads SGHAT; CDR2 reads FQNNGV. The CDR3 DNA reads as TGTGCCAGCAGCTTGGGGGTCGGTGACTCCTACGAGCAGTACTTC. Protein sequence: CASSLGVGDSYEQYF.

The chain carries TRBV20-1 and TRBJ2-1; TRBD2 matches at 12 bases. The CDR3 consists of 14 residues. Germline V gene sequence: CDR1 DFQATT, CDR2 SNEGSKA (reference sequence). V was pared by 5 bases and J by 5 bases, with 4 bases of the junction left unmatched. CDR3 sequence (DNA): TGCAGTGCTCCGACTAGCGGGAGAAACAATGAGCAGTTCTTC. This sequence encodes CSAPTSGRNNEQFF.